This TCR beta chain was found in a study of shared clonotypes between healthy human individuals. The CDR3 is 13 amino acids. Germline-derived CDR1 and CDR2 are MNHNS and SASEGT. With 0 bases removed from V and 5 bases from J, the gap between germline ends came to 7 bases. Repertoires were generated with immunoSEQ multiplex PCR, while TCRdb's copy carries only in-frame clones and drops some. The data show just over 2,000,000 clones, roughly 96% seen once. The study, taken as a whole, reports: Estimated clonotype richness was generally higher in naive than memory subsets. Generation probabilities of non-shared clonotypes were lower (relative to those shared by all four donors).

Study donors comprised healthy, HIV-negative adults devoid of recent acute infection or vaccination. All of the donors resided in Nashville, Tennessee, and each was a Caucasian adult. To note about this clone: What it binds is not known.

The sequence was collected from a man aged 18-30 years in good health. The rearrangement links TRBV6-1 to TRBJ1-2; D is unresolved. The sample was naive CD4+ T cells sorted from blood. Subset reported: CD45RA+ positively selected. The DNA for the CDR3 is TGTGCCAGCAGTGAAGCTCCGGTTTATGGCTACACCTTC. This encodes CASSEAPVYGYTF.